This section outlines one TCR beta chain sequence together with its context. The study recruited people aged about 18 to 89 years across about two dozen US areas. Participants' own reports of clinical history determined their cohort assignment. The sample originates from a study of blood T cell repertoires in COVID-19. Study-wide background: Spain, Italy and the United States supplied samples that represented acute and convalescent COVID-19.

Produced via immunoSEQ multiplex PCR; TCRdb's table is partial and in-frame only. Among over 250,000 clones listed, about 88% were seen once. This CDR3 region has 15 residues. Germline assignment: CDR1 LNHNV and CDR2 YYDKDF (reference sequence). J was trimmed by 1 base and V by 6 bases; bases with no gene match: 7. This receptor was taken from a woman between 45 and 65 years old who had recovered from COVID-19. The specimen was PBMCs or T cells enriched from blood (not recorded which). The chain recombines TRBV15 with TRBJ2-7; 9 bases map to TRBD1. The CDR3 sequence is CATSFGQGSSYEQYF. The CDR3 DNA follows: TGTGCCACCAGTTTCGGACAGGGGTCTTCCTACGAGCAGTACTTC.